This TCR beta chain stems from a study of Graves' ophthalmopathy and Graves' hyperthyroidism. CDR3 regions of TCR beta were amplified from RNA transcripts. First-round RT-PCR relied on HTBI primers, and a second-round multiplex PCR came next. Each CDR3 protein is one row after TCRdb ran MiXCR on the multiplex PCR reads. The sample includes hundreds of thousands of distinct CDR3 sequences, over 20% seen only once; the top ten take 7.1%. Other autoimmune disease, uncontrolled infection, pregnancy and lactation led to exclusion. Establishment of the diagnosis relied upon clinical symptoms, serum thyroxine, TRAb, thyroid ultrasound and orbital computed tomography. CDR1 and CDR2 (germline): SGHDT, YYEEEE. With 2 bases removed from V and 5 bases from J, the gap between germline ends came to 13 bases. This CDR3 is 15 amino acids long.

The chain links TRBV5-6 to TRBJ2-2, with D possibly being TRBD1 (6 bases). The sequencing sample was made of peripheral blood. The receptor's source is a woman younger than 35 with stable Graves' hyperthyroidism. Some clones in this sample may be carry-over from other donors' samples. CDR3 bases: TGTGCCAGCAGCTTCGTGGGGGCGAGGACCGGGGAGCTGTTTTTT. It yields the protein CASSFVGARTGELFF. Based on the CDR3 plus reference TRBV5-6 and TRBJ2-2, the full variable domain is DAGVTQSPTHLIKTRGQQVTLRCSPKSGHDTVSWYQQALGQGPQFIFQYYEEEERQRGNFPDRFSGHQFPNYSSELNVNALLLGDSALYLCASSFVGARTGELFFGEGSRLTVL.